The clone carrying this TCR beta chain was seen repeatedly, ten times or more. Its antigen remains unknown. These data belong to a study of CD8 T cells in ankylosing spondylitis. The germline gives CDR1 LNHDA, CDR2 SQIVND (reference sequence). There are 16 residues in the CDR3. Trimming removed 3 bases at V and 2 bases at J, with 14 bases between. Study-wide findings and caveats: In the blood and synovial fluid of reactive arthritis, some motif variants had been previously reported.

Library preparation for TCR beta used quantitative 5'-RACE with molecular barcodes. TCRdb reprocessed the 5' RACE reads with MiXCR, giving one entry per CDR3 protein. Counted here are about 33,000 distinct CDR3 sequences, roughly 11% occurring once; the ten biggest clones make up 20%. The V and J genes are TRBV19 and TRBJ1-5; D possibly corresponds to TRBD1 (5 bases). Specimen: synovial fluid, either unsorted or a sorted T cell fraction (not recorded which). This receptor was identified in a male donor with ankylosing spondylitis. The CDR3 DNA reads TGTGCCAGTAGTATCGTCAGGGTTGTCGGCAATCAGCCCCAGCATTTT. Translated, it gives CASSIVRVVGNQPQHF.